Many counts were recorded for the clone carrying this T cell receptor (beta chain). Its matching antigen is unknown. Germline-derived CDR1 and CDR2 are KGHSH and LQKENI. The CDR3 sequence is 14 residues long. Trimming left V 3 bases short and J 0 bases short, with 9 bases between. This sample was included in a study of Graves' ophthalmopathy and Graves' hyperthyroidism. Study results and caveats: Ophthalmopathy progression cases were predicted by the model with roughly 71% sensitivity and 72.22% specificity.

Amplifying from RNA transcripts, the study obtained TCR beta CDR3 regions. An initial RT-PCR round employing HTBI primers preceded a second-round multiplex PCR. TCRdb analysed the multiplex PCR reads with MiXCR anew, one entry per CDR3 protein. The table has nearly 400,000 distinct CDR3 sequences, 15% to 20% seen once. Lactation, pregnancy, uncontrolled infections and other autoimmune diseases were all grounds for excluding patients. V and J are TRBV18 and TRBJ2-7; TRBD1 is a possible D gene (5 bases). The sequencing input was peripheral blood. This TCR derives from a woman aged 18-29 years with Graves' ophthalmopathy. The CDR3 DNA is TGTGCCAGCTCACCCGGCAGGGACTCCTACGAGCAGTACTTC. Translating it yields CASSPGRDSYEQYF.